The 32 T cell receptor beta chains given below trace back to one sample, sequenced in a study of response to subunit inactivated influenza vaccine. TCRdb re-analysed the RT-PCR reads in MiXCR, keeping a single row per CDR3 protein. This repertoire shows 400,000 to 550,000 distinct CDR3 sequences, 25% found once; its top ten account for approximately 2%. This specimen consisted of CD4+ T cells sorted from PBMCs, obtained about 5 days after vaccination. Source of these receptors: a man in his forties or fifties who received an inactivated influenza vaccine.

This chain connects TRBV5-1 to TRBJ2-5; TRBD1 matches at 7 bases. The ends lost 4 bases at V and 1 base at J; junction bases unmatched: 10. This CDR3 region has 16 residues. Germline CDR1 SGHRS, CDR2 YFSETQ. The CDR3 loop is CASSAGTVLAQETQYF. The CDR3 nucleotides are TGCGCCAGCAGCGCCGGGACAGTCCTAGCCCAAGAGACCCAGTACTTC. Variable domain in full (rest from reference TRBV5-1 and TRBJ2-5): KAGVTQTPRYLIKTRGQQVTLSCSPISGHRSVSWYQQTPGQGLQFLFEYFSETQRNKGNFPGRFSGRQFSNSRSEMNVSTLELGDSALYLCASSAGTVLAQETQYFGPGTRLLVL.

CDR3 sequence reads: CASTLRAVNEQFF. The CDR3 nucleotides are TGTGCCAGCACCCTCCGCGCAGTGAATGAGCAGTTCTTC. This chain joins TRBV28 and TRBJ2-1; D is unclear. Germline CDR1 MDHEN, CDR2 SYDVKM. The V gene lost 7 bases and the J gene lost 7 bases, with 14 bases spanning the gap. The CDR3 length is 13 residues.

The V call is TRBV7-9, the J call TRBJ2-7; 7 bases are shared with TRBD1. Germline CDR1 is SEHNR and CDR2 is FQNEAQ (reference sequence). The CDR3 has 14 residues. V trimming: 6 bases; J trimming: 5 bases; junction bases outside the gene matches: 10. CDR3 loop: CASRSTGSGNEQYF. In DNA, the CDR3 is TGTGCCAGCAGATCGACAGGGAGTGGCAACGAGCAGTACTTC.

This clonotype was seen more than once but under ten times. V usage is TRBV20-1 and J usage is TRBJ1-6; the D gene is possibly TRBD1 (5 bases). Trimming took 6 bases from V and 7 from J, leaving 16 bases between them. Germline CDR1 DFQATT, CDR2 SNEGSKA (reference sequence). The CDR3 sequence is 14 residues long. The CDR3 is CSASPGTRNSPLHF. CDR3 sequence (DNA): TGCAGTGCCTCGCCCGGGACTAGGAATTCACCCCTCCACTTT.

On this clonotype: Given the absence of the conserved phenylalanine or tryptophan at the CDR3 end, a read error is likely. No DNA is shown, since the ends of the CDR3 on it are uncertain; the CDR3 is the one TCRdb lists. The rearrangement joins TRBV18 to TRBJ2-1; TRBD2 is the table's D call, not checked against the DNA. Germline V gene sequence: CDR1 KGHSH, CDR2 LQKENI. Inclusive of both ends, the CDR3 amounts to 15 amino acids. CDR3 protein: CASSPGTSGRLSRTV.

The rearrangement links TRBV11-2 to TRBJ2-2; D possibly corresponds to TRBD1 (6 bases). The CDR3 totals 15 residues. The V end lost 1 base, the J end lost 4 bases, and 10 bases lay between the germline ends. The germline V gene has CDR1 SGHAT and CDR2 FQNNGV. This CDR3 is CASSLGTVSTGELFF. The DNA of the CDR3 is TGTGCCAGCAGCTTAGGGACAGTCTCCACCGGGGAGCTGTTTTTT.

CDR3 sequence (DNA): TGCAGTGCTAGAGGAGGGCGGGGAAGCACAGATACGCAGTATTTT. It is translated as CSARGGRGSTDTQYF. V is TRBV20-1 and J is TRBJ2-3; D might be TRBD2 (6 bases). The CDR3 is 15 amino acids. V lost 1 base and J 0 bases, leaving 11 bases between the germline ends. In germline, CDR1 is DFQATT, CDR2 SNEGSKA (reference sequence).

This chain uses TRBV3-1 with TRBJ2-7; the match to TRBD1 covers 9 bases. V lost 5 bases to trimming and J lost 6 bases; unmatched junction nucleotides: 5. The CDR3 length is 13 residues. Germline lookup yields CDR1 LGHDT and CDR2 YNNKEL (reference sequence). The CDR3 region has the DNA TGTGCCAGCAGCGCCCGACAGGGGGGCGAGCAGTACTTC. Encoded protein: CASSARQGGEQYF.

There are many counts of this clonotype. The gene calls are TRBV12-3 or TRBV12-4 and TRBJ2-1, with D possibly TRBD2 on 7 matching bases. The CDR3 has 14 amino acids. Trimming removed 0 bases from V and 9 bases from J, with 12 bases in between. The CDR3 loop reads CASSLAGGQGEQFF. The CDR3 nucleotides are TGTGCCAGCAGTTTAGCGGGGGGGCAGGGTGAGCAGTTCTTC.

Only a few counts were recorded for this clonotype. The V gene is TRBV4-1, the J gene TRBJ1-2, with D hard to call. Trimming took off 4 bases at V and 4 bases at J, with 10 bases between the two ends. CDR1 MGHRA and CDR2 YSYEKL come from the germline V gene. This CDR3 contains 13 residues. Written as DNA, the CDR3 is TGCGCCAGCAGCCCTGTAGGGTCCTATGGCTACACCTTC. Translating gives CASSPVGSYGYTF.

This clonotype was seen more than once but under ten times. CDR3 in amino acids: CASSFAPVDNSPLHF. The CDR3 bases are TGCGCCAGCAGCTTCGCCCCGGTTGACAATTCACCCCTCCACTTT. The chain joins TRBV5-1 to TRBJ1-6; D is unresolved. Germline lookup yields CDR1 SGHRS and CDR2 YFSETQ. This CDR3 contains 15 residues. V was shortened by 2 bases and J by 7 bases, with 13 bases between the two germline ends.

CDR3 sequence (DNA): TGCAGTGCTAGGGAAGGGGGCGGGCAGCCCCAGCATTTT. This translates into CSAREGGGQPQHF. This chain uses TRBV20-1 with TRBJ1-5; 7 nucleotides agree with TRBD1. The length of the CDR3 is 13 residues. J gave up 7 bases and V 3 bases, and 6 bases lay outside the gene matches. CDR1 and CDR2 (germline): DFQATT, SNEGSKA (reference sequence).

CDR3 sequence: CASSQRQQLFF. The DNA of the CDR3 is TGTGCCAGCAGTCAACGACAGCAGCTGTTTTTT. The J gene is TRBJ1-4, the V gene TRBV6-2 or TRBV6-3; TRBD1 is a possible D gene (5 bases). This CDR3 spans 11 amino acids. V lost 5 bases, J lost 14 bases, and 12 bases lay in between. Germline V gene data show CDR1 as MNHEY and CDR2 as SVGEGT.

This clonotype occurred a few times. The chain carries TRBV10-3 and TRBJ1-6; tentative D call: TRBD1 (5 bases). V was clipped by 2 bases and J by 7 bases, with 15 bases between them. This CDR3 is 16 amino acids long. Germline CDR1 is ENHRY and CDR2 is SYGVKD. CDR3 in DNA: TGTGCCATCAGTGAGGATTACGGGACTGGGAATTCACCCCTCCACTTT. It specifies CAISEDYGTGNSPLHF.

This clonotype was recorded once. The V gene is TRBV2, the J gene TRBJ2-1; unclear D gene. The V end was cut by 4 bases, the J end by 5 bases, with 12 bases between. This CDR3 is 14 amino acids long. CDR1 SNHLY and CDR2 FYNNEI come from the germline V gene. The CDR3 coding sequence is TGTGCCAGCAGTGTTCACAGTGTCCACAATGAGCAGTTCTTC. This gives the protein CASSVHSVHNEQFF. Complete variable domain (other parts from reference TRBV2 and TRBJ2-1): EPEVTQTPSHQVTQMGQEVILRCVPISNHLYFYWYRQILGQKVEFLVSFYNNEISEKSEIFDDQFSVERPDGSNFTLKIRSTKLEDSAMYFCASSVHSVHNEQFFGPGTRLTVL.

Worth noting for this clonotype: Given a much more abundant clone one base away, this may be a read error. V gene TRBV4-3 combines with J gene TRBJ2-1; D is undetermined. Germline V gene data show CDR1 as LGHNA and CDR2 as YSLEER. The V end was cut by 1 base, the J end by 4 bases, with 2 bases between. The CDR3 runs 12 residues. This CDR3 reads CASSQVYNEQFF. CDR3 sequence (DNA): TGCGCCAGCAGCCAAGTATACAATGAGCAGTTCTTC.

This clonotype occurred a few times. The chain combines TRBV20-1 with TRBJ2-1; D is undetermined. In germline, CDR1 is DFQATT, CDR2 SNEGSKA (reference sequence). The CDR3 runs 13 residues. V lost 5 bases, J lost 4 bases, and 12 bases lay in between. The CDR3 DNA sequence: TGCAGTGCTTTCCAGTTAGGTTACAATGAGCAGTTCTTC. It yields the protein CSAFQLGYNEQFF.

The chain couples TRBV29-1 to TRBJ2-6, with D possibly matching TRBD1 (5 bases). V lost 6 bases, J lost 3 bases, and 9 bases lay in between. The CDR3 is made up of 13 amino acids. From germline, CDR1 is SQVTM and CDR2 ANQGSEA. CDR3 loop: CSVQGFGANVLTF. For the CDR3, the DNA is TGCAGCGTGCAGGGCTTTGGGGCCAACGTCCTGACTTTC.

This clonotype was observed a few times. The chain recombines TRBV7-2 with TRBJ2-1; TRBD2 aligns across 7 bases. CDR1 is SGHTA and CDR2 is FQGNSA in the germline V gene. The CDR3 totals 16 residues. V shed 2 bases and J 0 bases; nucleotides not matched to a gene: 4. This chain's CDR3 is CASSLQSGTSYNEQFF. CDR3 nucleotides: TGTGCCAGCAGCTTACAGAGCGGGACCTCCTACAATGAGCAGTTCTTC. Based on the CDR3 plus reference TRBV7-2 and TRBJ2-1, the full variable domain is GAGVSQSPSNKVTEKGKDVELRCDPISGHTALYWYRQSLGQGLEFLIYFQGNSAPDKSGLPSDRFSAERTGGSVSTLTIQRTQQEDSAVYLCASSLQSGTSYNEQFFGPGTRLTVL.

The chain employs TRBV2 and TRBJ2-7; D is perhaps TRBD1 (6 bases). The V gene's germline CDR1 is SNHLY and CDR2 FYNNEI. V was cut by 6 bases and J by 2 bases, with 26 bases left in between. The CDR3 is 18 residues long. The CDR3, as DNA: TGTGCCAGCAGAGAACGAAGAACCCGGACAGACCAAACCTACGAGCAGTACTTC. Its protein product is CASRERRTRTDQTYEQYF.

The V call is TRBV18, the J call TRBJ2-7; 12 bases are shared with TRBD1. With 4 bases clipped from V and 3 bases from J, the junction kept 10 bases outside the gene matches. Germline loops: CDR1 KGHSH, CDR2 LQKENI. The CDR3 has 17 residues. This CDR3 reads CASSLIPGDRGLYEQYF. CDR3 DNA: TGTGCCAGCTCACTTATACCTGGGGACAGGGGGCTCTACGAGCAGTACTTC.

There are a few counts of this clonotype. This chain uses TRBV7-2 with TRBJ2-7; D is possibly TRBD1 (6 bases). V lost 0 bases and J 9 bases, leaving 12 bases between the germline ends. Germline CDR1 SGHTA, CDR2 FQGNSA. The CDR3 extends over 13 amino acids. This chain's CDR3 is CASSLAERQVQYF. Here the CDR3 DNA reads TGTGCCAGCAGCTTAGCGGAAAGACAGGTGCAGTACTTC.

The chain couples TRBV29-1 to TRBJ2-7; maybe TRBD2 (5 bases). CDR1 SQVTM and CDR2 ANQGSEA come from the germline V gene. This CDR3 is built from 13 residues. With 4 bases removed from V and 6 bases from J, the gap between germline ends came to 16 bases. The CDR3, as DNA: TGCAGCGTTGTCCCGGGGTTAACGAGCGAGCAGTACTTC. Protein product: CSVVPGLTSEQYF.

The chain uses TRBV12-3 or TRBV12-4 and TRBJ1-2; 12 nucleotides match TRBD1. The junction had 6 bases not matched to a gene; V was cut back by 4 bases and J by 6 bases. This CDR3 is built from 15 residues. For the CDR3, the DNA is TGTGCCAGCAGTTCGGGACAGGGGGCGTTTAATGGCTACACCTTC. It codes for CASSSGQGAFNGYTF.

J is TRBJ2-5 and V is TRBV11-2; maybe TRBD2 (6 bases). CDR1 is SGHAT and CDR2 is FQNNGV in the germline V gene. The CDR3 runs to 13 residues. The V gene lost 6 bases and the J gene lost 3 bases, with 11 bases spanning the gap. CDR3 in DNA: TGTGCCAGCAGGGGGGAGGTAGAAGAGACCCAGTACTTC. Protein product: CASRGEVEETQYF.

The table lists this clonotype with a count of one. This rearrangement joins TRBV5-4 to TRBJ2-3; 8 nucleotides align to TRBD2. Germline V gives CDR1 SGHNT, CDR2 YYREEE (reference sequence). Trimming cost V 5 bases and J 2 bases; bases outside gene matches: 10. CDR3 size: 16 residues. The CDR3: CASRTTSGHYTDTQYF. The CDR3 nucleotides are TGTGCCAGCAGAACTACTAGCGGCCATTACACAGATACGCAGTATTTT.

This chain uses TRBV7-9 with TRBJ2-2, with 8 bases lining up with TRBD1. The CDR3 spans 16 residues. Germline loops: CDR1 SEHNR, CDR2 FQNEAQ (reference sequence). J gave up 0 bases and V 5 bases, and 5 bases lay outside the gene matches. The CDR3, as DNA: TGTGCCAGCAGCCCCGGGGACAGGACGAACACCGGGGAGCTGTTTTTT. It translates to CASSPGDRTNTGELFF.

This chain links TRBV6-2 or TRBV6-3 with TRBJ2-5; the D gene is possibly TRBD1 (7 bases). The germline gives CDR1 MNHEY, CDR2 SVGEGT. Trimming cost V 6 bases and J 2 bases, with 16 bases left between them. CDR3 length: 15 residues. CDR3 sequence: CASRPVGGQQETQYF. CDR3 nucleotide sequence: TGTGCCAGCAGACCGGTGGGGGGACAGCAAGAGACCCAGTACTTC.

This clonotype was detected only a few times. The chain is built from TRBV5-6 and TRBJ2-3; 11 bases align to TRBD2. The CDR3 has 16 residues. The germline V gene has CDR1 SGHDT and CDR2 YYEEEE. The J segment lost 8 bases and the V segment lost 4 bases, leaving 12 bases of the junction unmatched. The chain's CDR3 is CASSPRFSGGGGTQYF. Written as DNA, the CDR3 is TGTGCCAGCAGCCCCCGTTTTAGCGGGGGGGGCGGTACGCAGTATTTT.

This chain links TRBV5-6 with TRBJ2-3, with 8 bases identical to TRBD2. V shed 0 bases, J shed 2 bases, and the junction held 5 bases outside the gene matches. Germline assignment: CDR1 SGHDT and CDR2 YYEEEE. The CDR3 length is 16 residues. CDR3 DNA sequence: TGTGCCAGCAGCTTGGTGGGGACTAGTTTCACAGATACGCAGTATTTT. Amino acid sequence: CASSLVGTSFTDTQYF.

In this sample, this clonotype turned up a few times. The CDR3 DNA reads as TGTGCCAGCAGTCCTACCCGGGACAGGAGTTACAATGAGCAGTTCTTC. Translated: CASSPTRDRSYNEQFF. The V call is TRBV6-2 or TRBV6-3, the J call TRBJ2-1; TRBD1 aligns across 8 bases. Trimming took 5 bases from V and 4 from J; bases not matched to a gene: 10. The V gene's germline CDR1 is MNHEY and CDR2 SVGEGT. The CDR3 runs to 16 residues.

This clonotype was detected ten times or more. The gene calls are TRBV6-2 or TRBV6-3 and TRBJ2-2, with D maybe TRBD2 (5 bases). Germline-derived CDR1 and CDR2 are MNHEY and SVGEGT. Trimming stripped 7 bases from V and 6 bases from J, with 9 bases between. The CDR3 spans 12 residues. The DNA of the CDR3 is TGTGCCAGCAAGGCGGGTCCCGGGGAGCTGTTTTTT. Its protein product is CASKAGPGELFF.